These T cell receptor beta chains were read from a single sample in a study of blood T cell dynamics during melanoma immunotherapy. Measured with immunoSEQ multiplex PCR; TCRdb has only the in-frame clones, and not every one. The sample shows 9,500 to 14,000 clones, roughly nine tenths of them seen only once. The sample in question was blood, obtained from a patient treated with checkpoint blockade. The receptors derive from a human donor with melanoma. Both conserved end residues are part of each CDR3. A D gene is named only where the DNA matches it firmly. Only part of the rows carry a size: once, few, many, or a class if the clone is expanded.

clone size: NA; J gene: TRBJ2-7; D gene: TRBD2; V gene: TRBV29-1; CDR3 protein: CSVHRTSGTEQYF; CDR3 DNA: TGCAGCGTCCACCGGACTAGCGGGACCGAGCAGTACTTC
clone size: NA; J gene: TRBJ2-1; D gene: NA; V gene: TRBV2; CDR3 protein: CASTGPGLNYADEQFF; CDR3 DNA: TGTGCCAGCACCGGACCGGGACTCAACTATGCCGATGAGCAGTTCTTC
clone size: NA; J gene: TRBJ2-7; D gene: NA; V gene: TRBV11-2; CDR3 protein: CASSLDRFTAYEQYF; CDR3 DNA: TGTGCCAGCAGCTTAGATCGGTTCACCGCCTACGAGCAGTACTTC
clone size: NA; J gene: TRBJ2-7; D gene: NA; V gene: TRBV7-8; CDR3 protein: CASSFRPQGGDEQYF; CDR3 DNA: TGTGCCAGCAGCTTTCGCCCGCAAGGGGGGGACGAGCAGTACTTC
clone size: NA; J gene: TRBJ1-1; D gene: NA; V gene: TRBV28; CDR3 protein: CASSLYSEAFF; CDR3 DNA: TGTGCCAGCAGTTTATATTCCGAAGCTTTCTTT
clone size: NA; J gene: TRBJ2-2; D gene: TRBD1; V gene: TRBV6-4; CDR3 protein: CASSDSLGQGAGELFF; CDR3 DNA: TGTGCCAGCAGTGACTCTTTGGGACAGGGGGCCGGGGAGCTGTTTTTT
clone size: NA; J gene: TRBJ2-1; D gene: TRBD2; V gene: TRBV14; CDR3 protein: CASSQGGLANEQFF; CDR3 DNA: TGTGCCAGCAGCCAGGGGGGACTAGCCAATGAGCAGTTCTTC
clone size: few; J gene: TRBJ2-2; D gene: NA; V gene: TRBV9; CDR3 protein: CASSPRGGNTGELFF; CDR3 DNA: TGTGCCAGCAGCCCTAGGGGGGGGAACACCGGGGAGCTGTTTTTT
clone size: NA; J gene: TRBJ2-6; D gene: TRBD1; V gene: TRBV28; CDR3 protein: CASTDGTGAGANVLTF; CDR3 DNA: TGTGCCAGCACGGACGGGACAGGGGCTGGGGCCAACGTCCTGACTTTC
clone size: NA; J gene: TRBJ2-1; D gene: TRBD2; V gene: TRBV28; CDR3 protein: CARMGGSSYNEQFF; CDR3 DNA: TGTGCCAGAATGGGGGGGAGCTCCTACAATGAGCAGTTCTTC
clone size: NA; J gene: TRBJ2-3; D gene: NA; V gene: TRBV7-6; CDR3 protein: CASSLAVWDTQYF; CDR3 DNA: TGTGCCAGCAGCTTAGCCGTCTGGGATACGCAGTATTTT